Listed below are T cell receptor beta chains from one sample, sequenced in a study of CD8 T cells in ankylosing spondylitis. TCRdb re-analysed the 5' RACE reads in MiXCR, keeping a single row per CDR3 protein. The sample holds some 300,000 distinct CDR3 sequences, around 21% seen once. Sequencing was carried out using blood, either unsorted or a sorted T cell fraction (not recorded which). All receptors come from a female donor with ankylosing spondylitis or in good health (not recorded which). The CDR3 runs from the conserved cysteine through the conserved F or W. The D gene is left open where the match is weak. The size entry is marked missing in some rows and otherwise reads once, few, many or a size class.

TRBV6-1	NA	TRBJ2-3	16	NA	CASSGRPSTSTDTQYF	TGTGCCAGCAGTGGTCGACCTTCCACTAGCACAGATACGCAGTATTTT
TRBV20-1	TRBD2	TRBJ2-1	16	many	CSASPLLAGSYNEQFF	TGCAGTGCTAGCCCCCTACTAGCGGGTTCCTACAATGAGCAGTTCTTC
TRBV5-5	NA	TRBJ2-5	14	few	CASSWQPYQETQYF	TGTGCCAGCAGCTGGCAGCCGTACCAAGAGACCCAGTACTTC
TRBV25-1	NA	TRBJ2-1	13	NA	CASRRGGTNEQFF	TGTGCCAGCAGGAGGGGAGGTACGAATGAGCAGTTCTTC
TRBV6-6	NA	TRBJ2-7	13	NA	CASSQLGGNEQYF	TGTGCCAGCAGTCAATTAGGGGGAAACGAGCAGTACTTC
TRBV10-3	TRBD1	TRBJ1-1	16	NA	CAISESRDRVVPEAFF	TGTGCCATCAGTGAGTCGAGGGACAGGGTTGTCCCTGAAGCTTTCTTT
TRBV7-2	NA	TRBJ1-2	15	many	CASSLGAGTVYGYTF	TGTGCCAGCAGCTTAGGTGCAGGGACTGTCTATGGCTACACCTTC
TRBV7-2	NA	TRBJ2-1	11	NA	CASSYHNEQFF	TGTGCCAGCAGCTACCACAATGAGCAGTTCTTC
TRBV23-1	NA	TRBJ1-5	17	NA	CASSRAARVYSNQPQHF	TGCGCCAGCAGTCGGGCAGCGAGGGTCTATAGCAATCAGCCCCAGCATTTT
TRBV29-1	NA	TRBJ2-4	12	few	CSVLGGGDIQYF	TGCAGCGTCCTAGGGGGCGGGGACATTCAGTACTTC
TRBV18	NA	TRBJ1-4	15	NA	CASSHSGQLNEKLFF	TGTGCCAGCTCACACTCGGGCCAGTTGAATGAAAAACTGTTTTTT
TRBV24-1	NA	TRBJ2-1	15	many	CATSDPIRRVNEQFF	TGTGCCACCAGTGATCCGATTCGGAGGGTCAATGAGCAGTTCTTC
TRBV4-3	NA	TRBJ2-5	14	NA	CASSQKRQGKTQYF	TGCGCCAGCAGCCAAAAAAGGCAGGGGAAGACCCAGTACTTC
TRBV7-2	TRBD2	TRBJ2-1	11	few	CASRSGGEQFF	TGTGCCAGCAGGAGCGGGGGGGAGCAGTTCTTC
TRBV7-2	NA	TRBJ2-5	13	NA	CASSFQLQETQYF	TGTGCCAGCAGCTTTCAACTACAAGAGACCCAGTACTTC
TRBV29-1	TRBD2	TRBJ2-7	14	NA	CRIPAGRSYYEQYF	TGCAGGATCCCCGCCGGGAGGTCTTACTACGAGCAGTACTTC
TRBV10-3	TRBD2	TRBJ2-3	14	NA	CAISGTSGSDTQYF	TGTGCCATCAGTGGGACTAGCGGGAGTGATACGCAGTATTTT
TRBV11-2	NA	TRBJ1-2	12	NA	CASSMPLGGYTF	TGTGCCAGCAGCATGCCCCTGGGCGGCTACACCTTC
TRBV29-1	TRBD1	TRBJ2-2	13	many	CSGKTGGSGELFF	TGCAGCGGGAAGACAGGGGGGAGCGGGGAGCTGTTTTTT
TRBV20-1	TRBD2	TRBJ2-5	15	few	CSARRGLAGAETQYF	TGCAGTGCTAGGCGGGGACTAGCGGGAGCAGAGACCCAGTACTTC
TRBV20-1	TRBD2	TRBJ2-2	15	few	CSALYGAGATGELFF	TGCAGTGCTCTATATGGGGCGGGAGCCACCGGGGAGCTGTTTTTT
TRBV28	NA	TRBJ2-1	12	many	CASSLLYNEQFF	TGTGCCAGCAGTTTATTGTACAATGAGCAGTTCTTC
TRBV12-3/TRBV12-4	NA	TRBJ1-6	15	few	CASRPRGVRYSPLHF	TGTGCCAGCAGGCCTCGGGGAGTTCGGTACTCACCCCTCCACTTT
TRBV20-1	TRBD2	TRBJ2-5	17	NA	CSAGGYPGTSVQETQYF	TGCAGTGCTGGGGGGTATCCCGGGACTAGCGTCCAAGAGACCCAGTACTTC
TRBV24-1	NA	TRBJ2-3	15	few	CATSDFTGSTDTQYF	TGTGCCACCAGTGATTTCACAGGCTCAACAGATACGCAGTATTTT
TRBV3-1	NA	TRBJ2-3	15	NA	CASSQDGQVMDTQYF	TGTGCCAGCAGCCAAGATGGGCAGGTTATGGATACGCAGTATTTT
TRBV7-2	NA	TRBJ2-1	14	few	CASSLGWGDNEQFF	TGTGCCAGCAGCTTAGGCTGGGGGGACAATGAGCAGTTCTTC
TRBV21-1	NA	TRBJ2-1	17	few	CASSKGTGYPWRGEQFF	TGTGCCAGCAGCAAGGGTACTGGCTACCCTTGGAGAGGAGAGCAGTTCTTC
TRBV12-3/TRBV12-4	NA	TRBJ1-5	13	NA	CASSWDSNQPQHF	TGTGCCAGCAGTTGGGATAGCAATCAGCCCCAGCATTTT
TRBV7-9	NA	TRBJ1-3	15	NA	CASSPITAGGNTIYF	TGTGCCAGCAGCCCAATAACGGCGGGAGGAAACACCATATATTTT
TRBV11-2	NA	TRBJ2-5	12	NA	CASRRGVETQYF	TGTGCCAGCAGGAGGGGGGTAGAGACCCAGTACTTC
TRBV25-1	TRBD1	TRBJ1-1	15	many	CASSSAGTVMSEAFF	TGTGCCAGCAGTTCTGCCGGGACAGTGATGTCTGAAGCTTTCTTT
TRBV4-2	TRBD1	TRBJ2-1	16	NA	CASSHSDRGNYNEQFF	TGTGCCAGCAGCCACTCGGACAGGGGCAATTACAATGAGCAGTTCTTC
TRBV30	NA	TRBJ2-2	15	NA	CAWSASPADTGELFF	TGTGCCTGGAGTGCTTCCCCCGCCGACACCGGGGAGCTGTTTTTT
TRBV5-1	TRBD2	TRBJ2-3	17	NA	CASSWTSGSLATDTQYF	TGCGCCAGCAGCTGGACTAGCGGATCTCTAGCAACAGATACGCAGTATTTT
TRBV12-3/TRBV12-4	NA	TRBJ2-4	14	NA	CASSHPAGGNIQYF	TGTGCCAGCAGCCACCCAGCGGGCGGAAACATTCAGTACTTC
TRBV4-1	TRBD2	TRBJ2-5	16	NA	CASSQDRWEGGETQYF	TGCGCCAGCAGCCAAGATCGGTGGGAGGGAGGGGAGACCCAGTACTTC
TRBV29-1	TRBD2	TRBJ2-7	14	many	CSVDPSGSSYEQYF	TGCAGCGTTGATCCTAGCGGGAGTTCCTACGAGCAGTACTTC
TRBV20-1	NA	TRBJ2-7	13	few	CSARGSAFDEQYF	TGCAGTGCTAGAGGGTCGGCTTTTGACGAGCAGTACTTC